One and the same sample provided the 7 T cell receptor beta chains below, sequenced in a study of blood T cell repertoires in COVID-19. Clones were read by immunoSEQ multiplex PCR, and TCRdb kept only the in-frame ones, dropping some. There are 150,000 to 200,000 clones in the sample; just under 90% occur only once, and 3.7% lies in the top ten. What was sequenced was peripheral blood. All receptors derive from a man aged 18 to 29 with active or convalescent COVID-19.

The chain combines TRBV7-2 with TRBJ1-4; TRBD1 matches 8 bases. V was clipped by 2 bases and J by 7 bases; unmatched bases: 9. The V gene's germline CDR1 is SGHTA and CDR2 FQGNSA. The CDR3 extends over 16 amino acids. CDR3 residues: CASSLPSGGGGEKLFF. CDR3 DNA: TGTGCCAGCAGCTTACCCTCAGGGGGCGGAGGTGAAAAACTGTTTTTT.

V and J are TRBV18 and TRBJ2-1; 15 bases fit TRBD2. This CDR3 contains 16 residues. CDR1 and CDR2 (germline): KGHSH, LQKENI. The V gene end was trimmed by 3 bases and the J gene end by 9 bases; junction bases not matched to a gene: 6. The CDR3 loop reads CASSPLGLAGGSEQFF. DNA for the CDR3: TGTGCCAGCTCACCTCTTGGACTAGCGGGAGGGAGTGAGCAGTTCTTC. Based on the CDR3 plus reference TRBV18 and TRBJ2-1, the full variable domain is NAGVMQNPRHLVRRRGQEARLRCSPMKGHSHVYWYRQLPEEGLKFMVYLQKENIIDESGMPKERFSAEFPKEGPSILRIQQVVRGDSAAYFCASSPLGLAGGSEQFFGPGTRLTVL.

The genes are TRBV7-9 and TRBJ2-1, with 7 nucleotides matching TRBD2. From germline, CDR1 is SEHNR and CDR2 FQNEAQ (reference sequence). This CDR3 region has 16 residues. V lost 1 base to trimming and J lost 2 bases; unmatched junction nucleotides: 5. The CDR3 here is CASSLVAGAPYNEQFF. CDR3 coding DNA: TGTGCCAGCAGCTTAGTGGCGGGAGCCCCCTACAATGAGCAGTTCTTC.

This chain uses TRBV7-9 with TRBJ1-2; 7 positions agree with TRBD1. CDR1 SEHNR and CDR2 FQNEAQ come from the germline V gene (reference sequence). CDR3 size: 12 residues. V shed 5 bases and J 3 bases; nucleotides not matched to a gene: 0. DNA for the CDR3: TGTGCCAGCAGCACAGGGGACTATGGCTACACCTTC. This codes for CASSTGDYGYTF.

The rearrangement joins TRBV6-5 to TRBJ1-4; D gene ambiguous. Germline-derived CDR1 and CDR2 are MNHEY and SVGAGI. The CDR3 covers 14 residues. The CDR3 DNA is TGTGCAAGCGGGCTGGTGGCCACTAATGAAAAACTGTTTTTT. It is translated as CASGLVATNEKLFF.

J is TRBJ1-5 and V is TRBV5-1, with a possible D match to TRBD1 (5 bases). Germline V CDR1 and CDR2: SGHRS, YFSETQ. Trimming cost V 4 bases and J 2 bases, with 13 bases left between them. CDR3 length equals 15 residues. The CDR3 DNA follows: TGCGCCAGCAGCCCCGGGGAGGGGCGCAATCAGCCCCAGCATTTT. Its protein product is CASSPGEGRNQPQHF.

This rearrangement joins TRBV18 to TRBJ2-3; 14 nucleotides match TRBD2. The CDR3 is 17 residues long. Germline V gene data show CDR1 as KGHSH and CDR2 as LQKENI. V gave up 3 bases and J gave up 4 bases; unmatched junction bases: 6. This CDR3 is CASSPGLAGAGADTQYF. DNA of the CDR3: TGTGCCAGCTCACCGGGACTAGCGGGGGCCGGGGCAGATACGCAGTATTTT. Based on the CDR3 plus reference TRBV18 and TRBJ2-3, the full variable domain is NAGVMQNPRHLVRRRGQEARLRCSPMKGHSHVYWYRQLPEEGLKFMVYLQKENIIDESGMPKERFSAEFPKEGPSILRIQQVVRGDSAAYFCASSPGLAGAGADTQYFGPGTRLTVL.